This entry describes one TCR beta chain. This clonotype was picked up one time. The clone's antigen remains unknown. Base qualities are not provided; no much larger clone lies one nucleotide away. Taken from the germline V gene, the CDR1 and CDR2 loops are SGHRS and YFSETQ. The CDR3 goes from the cysteine to the phenylalanine over 15 residues. The retained sequence is limited to the CDR3, 45 bases, with the frame set at the first base. Compared with germline, V lacks 0 bases and J lacks 5 bases; bases without a gene match: 4. To demonstrate the VDJtools post-analysis software, the study profiled TCR beta repertoires from the peripheral blood of about 13 young patients with multiple sclerosis. The multiple sclerosis patients were children and adolescents between 6 and 15 years of age. The library was obtained by PCR. Sequenced on an Illumina HiSeq 2500. To reduce PCR and sequencing biases, unique molecular identifiers were incorporated into the TCR beta cDNA libraries. Per 1 to 10 million input T cells, 500,000 or so cDNA molecules were obtained, such that each molecule approximated one T cell. Patient libraries were prepared and sequenced with the same protocol used for the earlier healthy control dataset. Within a given batch, samples were prepared together, multiplexed and sequenced on the same HiSeq lane. The paper's data handling went like this. Raw barcoded reads were processed with MIGEC, discarding single-read molecular identifier groups before consensus assembly and CDR3 extraction. Clonotype tables were post-analysed with VDJtools, normalizing diversity by down-sampling all datasets to the smallest sample size. Repertoire overlap clustering matched CDR3 amino acid but not nucleotide sequences to correct batch-related cross-sample contamination. The raw public reads went through TCRdb reprocessing: fastp at Q25, MiXCR clone calling, in-frame beta chains kept. Entries that share a CDR3 protein sequence are merged under the most common genes and DNA. The V and J calls, along with clone size, are taken from TCRdb and not from the paper's own processing. The sample profile shows 820,000 or so distinct CDR3 sequences; under 70% of them were found once. Clones ranked in the top ten supply approximately 4.5% of the sample.

This sample was included in a study of post-analysis software for immune sequencing data (dated by TCRdb to 2014 to 2015). About the full investigation: Relapsing-remitting, secondary progressive and progressive-relapsing multiple sclerosis were recorded as disease courses, and subtype annotation was lacking for some patients. The patient repertoires were compared against approximately ten previously published healthy control repertoires obtained from donors aged roughly 6 to 25 years. A subset of samples was prepared in parallel using single-end sample barcoding, then pooled and co-amplified after Illumina adapter ligation. General study outcomes and caveats: Significantly higher frequencies in patients than in controls were found for several TRBV segments, including TRBV5-6, TRBV5-1 and TRBV20-1. Compared with controls, multiple sclerosis patients had significantly lower normalized Chao1 diversity, a finding suggesting substantial peripheral T-cell clonal expansion. Direct clustering with F measure revealed strong co-clustering of samples prepared in the same batch, which led to a batch-effect correction. The control group was slightly older than the multiple sclerosis patient group.

The clonotype comes from a girl between 5 and 17 years old with multiple sclerosis. Rearrangement joined TRBV5-1 to TRBJ2-7, with 11 central nucleotides matching TRBD1. Specimen: blood. The CDR3 sequence is CASSLAGQGAHEQYF. The DNA sequence is as follows: TGCGCCAGCAGCTTGGCCGGACAGGGGGCCCACGAGCAGTACTTC.